A single sample is the source of the 8 T cell receptor beta chains below, sequenced in a study of human T cells and chemical hapten exposure. Described time point: pre-sensitization, week 0. Treatment indicated: therapeutic diphenylcyclopropenone sensitization with weekly scalp DPC. TCRdb re-derived calls from the RACE reads in MiXCR, one entry per CDR3 protein. Of some 330,000 distinct CDR3 sequences listed, about 5.4% are singletons. The source was whole blood, collected in connection with sensitization to the hapten diphenylcyclopropenone (DPC). Every receptor here comes from a woman under 30 with alopecia areata. Some clones in this sample may be carry-over from other donors' samples.

This clonotype was seen repeatedly, ten times or more. In nucleotides, the CDR3 is TGTGCCAGCTCACCACCGGGACTTCCCACAGATACGCAGTATTTT. It translates to CASSPPGLPTDTQYF. The genes are TRBV18 and TRBJ2-3; D might be TRBD2 (6 bases). From germline, CDR1 is KGHSH and CDR2 LQKENI. The CDR3 runs 15 residues. V dropped 0 bases and J dropped 2 bases, with 9 bases sitting between them.

This clonotype was counted many times. At one end, the junction sequence differs from germline, possibly due to a read error. The chain combines TRBV7-7 with TRBJ2-2; 10 positions agree with TRBD2. The CDR3 covers 16 residues. From germline, CDR1 is SSHAT and CDR2 FNYEAQ (reference sequence). CDR3 in DNA: TGTGCTAGCAGCCCCCCGGGACTAGCGAGCACCGGGGAGCTGTTTTTT. This sequence encodes CASSPPGLASTGELFF.

The J gene is TRBJ1-1, the V gene TRBV12-3 or TRBV12-4; D is possibly TRBD1 (5 bases). The CDR3 is made up of 18 amino acids. Trimming took off 6 bases at V and 3 bases at J, with 26 bases between the two ends. DNA of the CDR3: TGTGCCAGCAGCCTTTATATTGCTAGGGGCCCTGGACACACTGAAGCTTTCTTT. It is translated as CASSLYIARGPGHTEAFF.

The rearrangement links TRBV6-5 to TRBJ1-5; D possibly corresponds to TRBD1 (5 bases). Trimming removed 2 bases at V and 9 bases at J, with 11 bases between. The V gene's germline CDR1 is MNHEY and CDR2 SVGAGI. The CDR3 extends over 13 amino acids. The CDR3, as DNA: TGTGCCAGCAGTTACCGGGGCCAGGGGCCCCAGCATTTT. It translates to CASSYRGQGPQHF.

The CDR3 loop is CASGVAGQETQYF. The CDR3 DNA is TGTGCCAGCGGAGTTGCGGGACAAGAGACCCAGTACTTC. The chain has TRBV9 and TRBJ2-5; D possibly corresponds to TRBD2 (6 bases). The CDR3 runs to 13 residues. CDR1 is SGDLS and CDR2 is YYNGEE in the germline V gene. V shed 7 bases and J shed 2 bases, with 12 bases lying between them. Supplemented by reference TRBV9 and TRBJ2-5, the full variable domain reads DSGVTQTPKHLITATGQRVTLRCSPRSGDLSVYWYQQSLDQGLQFLIQYYNGEERAKGNILERFSAQQFPDLHSELNLSSLELGDSALYFCASGVAGQETQYFGPGTRLLVL.

This clonotype was recorded many times. The chain recombines TRBV7-2 with TRBJ1-1; D remains unclear. The V gene's germline CDR1 is SGHTA and CDR2 FQGNSA. Trimming shortened V by 3 bases and J by 5 bases, and 7 bases separated the two germline ends. This CDR3 is built from 12 residues. The CDR3 loop reads CASSFGLTEAFF. CDR3 nucleotide sequence: TGTGCCAGCAGCTTTGGACTGACTGAAGCTTTCTTT. Filled out from reference TRBV7-2 and TRBJ1-1, the complete variable domain reads GAGVSQSPSNKVTEKGKDVELRCDPISGHTALYWYRQSLGQGLEFLIYFQGNSAPDKSGLPSDRFSAERTGGSVSTLTIQRTQQEDSAVYLCASSFGLTEAFFGQGTRLTVV.

This clonotype was seen more than once but under ten times. This chain links TRBV7-2 with TRBJ2-3; possibly TRBD1 for D (6 bases). The CDR3 covers 16 residues. Trimming cost V 6 bases and J 1 base, with 17 bases left between them. Per germline, CDR1 SGHTA and CDR2 FQGNSA. CDR3 nucleotide sequence: TGTGCCAGCAGTACAGGGTTTAAGGCTGGCACAGATACGCAGTATTTT. Residues: CASSTGFKAGTDTQYF.

The chain employs TRBV6-2 or TRBV6-3 and TRBJ2-7, with unresolved D. Germline V gene sequence: CDR1 MNHEY, CDR2 SVGEGT. CDR3 length: 13 residues. Trimming took 7 bases from V and 5 from J, leaving 15 bases between them. The CDR3 DNA reads TGTGCCAGCATGCCTGAGGTTGGCGACGAGCAGTACTTC. Residues: CASMPEVGDEQYF.